Listed below are T cell receptor beta chains from one sample, sequenced in a study of OX40 agonist ivuxolimab in advanced cancers. Libraries were prepared by immunoSEQ multiplex PCR; TCRdb keeps only in-frame clonotypes and omits some of them. This table has around 94,000 clones, under 95% appearing once. The material was CD4+ or CD8+ T cells sorted from blood, obtained in a trial of the OX40 agonist ivuxolimab. The receptors were sampled from an adult with an advanced solid tumor such as melanoma, head and neck, liver or kidney cancer. Both conserved end residues are part of each CDR3. The D gene is left open where the match is weak. The listing skips clone size in some rows; elsewhere it reads once, few, many or a size class.

size	V	J	D	DNA	CDR3
NA	TRBV6-1	TRBJ2-2	NA	TGTGCCAGCAGTGAAGCGCTAGGTTTGAACACCGGGGAGCTGTTTTTT	CASSEALGLNTGELFF
NA	TRBV14	TRBJ2-7	NA	TGTGCCAGCAGCCAAGGAGTTGCGGTAGCGGAGCAGTACTTC	CASSQGVAVAEQYF
NA	TRBV7-9	TRBJ2-1	NA	TGTGCCAGCAAAGAGGACAGTCCCTACAATGAGCAGTTCTTC	CASKEDSPYNEQFF
NA	TRBV6-1	TRBJ2-5	TRBD2	TGTGCCAGCAAAGAGGGCGGGAGGCACGGAGAGACCCAGTACTTC	CASKEGGRHGETQYF
NA	TRBV29-1	TRBJ2-3	TRBD2	TGCAGCGTTGCTTCCTTGGGGGAGGGGACAGATACGCAGTATTTT	CSVASLGEGTDTQYF
NA	TRBV13	TRBJ2-3	TRBD1	TGTGCCAGCAGCTTGACAGGGGTAGGGTTCACAGATACGCAGTATTTT	CASSLTGVGFTDTQYF
NA	TRBV28	TRBJ1-1	NA	TGTGCCAGCAGTTCCCTCAGGACGGACATCCAGAACACTGAAGCTTTCTTT	CASSSLRTDIQNTEAFF
NA	TRBV6-6	TRBJ2-1	TRBD2	TGTGCCAGCATGAATACGGGACTAGCCCGTATGTATGAGCAGTTCTTC	CASMNTGLARMYEQFF
once	TRBV5-1	TRBJ1-4	NA	TGCGCCAGCAGCACCAGGGCCCACAATGAAAAACTGTTTTTT	CASSTRAHNEKLFF
NA	TRBV7-3	TRBJ2-7	NA	TGTGCCAGCAGCGAAAGACCAGGGGGGGCCTACGAGCAGTACTTC	CASSERPGGAYEQYF
NA	TRBV4-2	TRBJ2-7	NA	TGTGCCAGCAGCAACTCCCTTCGGTCCTACGAGCAGTACTTC	CASSNSLRSYEQYF
NA	TRBV30	TRBJ1-3	NA	TGTGCCTTTGACAGTACCAACACCATATATTTT	CAFDSTNTIYF
NA	TRBV5-8	TRBJ2-2	TRBD1	TGTGCCAGCAGCTTCGGACAGGGAGTTACCGGGGAGCTGTTTTTT	CASSFGQGVTGELFF
once	TRBV7-9	TRBJ2-7	NA	TGTGCCAGCAGCTACTCAGCCTTCTCCTACGAGCAGTACTTC	CASSYSAFSYEQYF
NA	TRBV6-5	TRBJ1-1	NA	TGTGCCAGCAGTTACGGGGGGATGGCTTTCTTT	CASSYGGMAFF
NA	TRBV27	TRBJ1-5	NA	TGTGCCAGCAGTTTTGCGGGGGCCTTGGGCAATCAGCCCCAGCATTTT	CASSFAGALGNQPQHF
once	TRBV19	TRBJ1-2	NA	TGTGCCAGTAGTATAGGGGGCAGAGACTATGGCTACACCTTC	CASSIGGRDYGYTF
NA	TRBV28	TRBJ1-4	NA	TGTGCCAGCAGTTTTTTCAGGGTTTCTGAAAAACTGTTTTTT	CASSFFRVSEKLFF
once	TRBV11-3	TRBJ1-1	NA	TGTGCCAGCAGCTCACCTAGAAACACTGAAGCTTTCTTT	CASSSPRNTEAFF
NA	TRBV6-6	TRBJ2-7	TRBD2	TGTGCCAGCAGTTACTCGACTAGCGGATACGAGCAGTACTTC	CASSYSTSGYEQYF
NA	TRBV18	TRBJ2-1	TRBD2	TGTGCCAGCTCACCACGGGCGGGAGAGGGCAATGAGCAGTTCTTC	CASSPRAGEGNEQFF
once	TRBV15	TRBJ2-4	TRBD2	TGTGCCACCAGCAGAGATCGGGGGGAAGGGGCCAAAAACATTCAGTACTTC	CATSRDRGEGAKNIQYF
NA	TRBV4-1	TRBJ2-7	NA	TGCGCCAGCAGCCAAGAAAGACGATTCTCCTACGAGCAGTACTTC	CASSQERRFSYEQYF
NA	TRBV28	TRBJ2-5	NA	TGTGCCAGCAGTTTAGGGGAGACCCAGTACTTC	CASSLGETQYF
NA	TRBV12-2	TRBJ1-5	NA	TGTGCAAGTCGCTTCATCCGTCTAGGCAGGAGCAATCAGCCCCAGCATTTT	CASRFIRLGRSNQPQHF
NA	TRBV5-1	TRBJ2-1	TRBD2	TGCGCCAGCAGCTTTTCTAGCGGAAGTTACAATGAGCAGTTCTTC	CASSFSSGSYNEQFF
once	TRBV18	TRBJ2-3	NA	TGTGCCAGCTCACCGCGGGACCTCACAGATACGCAGTATTTT	CASSPRDLTDTQYF
NA	TRBV25-1	TRBJ2-1	TRBD1	TGTGCCAGCAGCCTATTCCGGGACAGACAGTTCTTC	CASSLFRDRQFF
NA	TRBV5-5	TRBJ1-5	NA	TGTGCCAGCAGCTTGTCAGGGATTCAGCCCCAGCATTTT	CASSLSGIQPQHF
NA	TRBV15	TRBJ2-5	NA	TGTGCCACCACATCGCGCCGGAGACGGGAGACCCAGTACTTC	CATTSRRRRETQYF
NA	TRBV9	TRBJ2-7	TRBD1	TGTGCCAGCAGCGTAGATCCAGGGGGCTACGAGCAGTACTTC	CASSVDPGGYEQYF
NA	TRBV19	TRBJ2-5	TRBD1	TGTGCCAGTAGAGTGGACAGGGTAGGGGCCCAGTACTTC	CASRVDRVGAQYF
NA	TRBV5-7	TRBJ1-3	TRBD1	TGTGCCAGCAGAGGGGGACAGGGGGTAACTGGAAACACCATATATTTT	CASRGGQGVTGNTIYF
NA	TRBV10-3	TRBJ2-1	TRBD2	TGTGCCATCAGTCTAGCGGGTGGGGAGCAGTTCTTC	CAISLAGGEQFF
NA	TRBV11-3	TRBJ1-1	NA	TGTGCCAGCAGCCCCACCCGCTCTGAAGCTTTCTTT	CASSPTRSEAFF
NA	TRBV7-8	TRBJ1-1	NA	TGTGCCAGCAGCCTCACCCATGGAGGGCCCATGAACACTGAAGCTTTCTTT	CASSLTHGGPMNTEAFF
NA	TRBV20-1	TRBJ2-3	NA	TGCAGTGCTAGACCCGCAGATACGCAGTATTTT	CSARPADTQYF
NA	TRBV6-1	TRBJ1-2	NA	TGTGCCAGCGGGATTCGAGGGATGGCTGGCTACACCTTC	CASGIRGMAGYTF
NA	TRBV2	TRBJ1-3	NA	TGTGCCAGCAGTTTTAAAAGCGCGTTGAGCTCTGGAAACACCATATATTTT	CASSFKSALSSGNTIYF
few	TRBV30	TRBJ1-3	NA	TGTGCCTGGAGTGTGGGGGGTACTGGAAACACCATATATTTT	CAWSVGGTGNTIYF
NA	TRBV30	TRBJ2-3	TRBD2	TGTGCCTGGAGTGTACTAGCGGGCAGCACAGATACGCAGTATTTT	CAWSVLAGSTDTQYF
NA	TRBV4-2	TRBJ2-1	NA	TGTGCCAGCAGCCCAACATCGAGCTCCTACAATGAGCAGTTCTTC	CASSPTSSSYNEQFF
NA	TRBV9	TRBJ2-2	NA	TGTGCCAGCAGCGTAGCTTCGGGAACTTTCGGGGAGCTGTTTTTT	CASSVASGTFGELFF
NA	TRBV27	TRBJ2-1	TRBD2	TGTGCCAGCAGTTTTCTAGCGGGAGGGTACAATGAGCAGTTCTTC	CASSFLAGGYNEQFF
once	TRBV5-8	TRBJ1-2	NA	TGTGCCAGCAGCCCCCGGGGGCCTGTAAACTATGGCTACACCTTC	CASSPRGPVNYGYTF
NA	TRBV9	TRBJ1-4	TRBD1	TGTGCCAGCAGCGTGGGTACAGGGGGAGGAGAAAAACTGTTTTTT	CASSVGTGGGEKLFF
NA	TRBV11-3	TRBJ2-2	NA	TGTGCCAGCGGGAAAAAGCGGGCCGGGGAGCTGTTTTTT	CASGKKRAGELFF
NA	TRBV5-4	TRBJ2-1	TRBD2	TGTGCCAGCAGCTTGGGCGGGGGAGGCGCCTTGCTTGAGCAGTTCTTC	CASSLGGGGALLEQFF
NA	TRBV29-1	TRBJ2-5	NA	TGCAGCGTGGCCGGTGGACAGCGGAAAGAGACCCAGTACTTC	CSVAGGQRKETQYF
once	TRBV6-5	TRBJ2-1	TRBD2	TGTGCCAGCAGTGGGACTAGCGGGTCTAATGAGCAGTTCTTC	CASSGTSGSNEQFF
NA	TRBV25-1	TRBJ1-2	NA	TGTGCCAGCAGTGTTACCGGGACCTATGGCTACACCTTC	CASSVTGTYGYTF